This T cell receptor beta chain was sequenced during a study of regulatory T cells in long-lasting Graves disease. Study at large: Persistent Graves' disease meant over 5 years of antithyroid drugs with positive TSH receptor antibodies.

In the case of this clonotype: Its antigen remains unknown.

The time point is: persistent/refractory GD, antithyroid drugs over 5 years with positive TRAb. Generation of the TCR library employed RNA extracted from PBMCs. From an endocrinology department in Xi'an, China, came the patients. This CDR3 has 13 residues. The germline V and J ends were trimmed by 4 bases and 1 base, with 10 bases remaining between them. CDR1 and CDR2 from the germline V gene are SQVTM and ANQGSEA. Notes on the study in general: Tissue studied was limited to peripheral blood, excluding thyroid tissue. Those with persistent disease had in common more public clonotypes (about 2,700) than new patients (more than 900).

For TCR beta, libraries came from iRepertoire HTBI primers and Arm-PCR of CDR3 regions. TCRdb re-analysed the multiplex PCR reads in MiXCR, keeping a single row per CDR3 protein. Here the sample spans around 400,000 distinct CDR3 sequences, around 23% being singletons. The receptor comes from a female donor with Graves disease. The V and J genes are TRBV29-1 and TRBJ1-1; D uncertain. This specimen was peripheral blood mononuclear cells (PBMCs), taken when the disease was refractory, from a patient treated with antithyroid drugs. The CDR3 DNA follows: TGCAGCGTTGCGTCCGTCTGGAACACTGAAGCTTTCTTT. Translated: CSVASVWNTEAFF.